The 10 T cell receptor beta chains presented below share a single source sample, sequenced in a study of blood T cell repertoires in COVID-19. The method was immunoSEQ multiplex PCR; TCRdb's version includes in-frame clones alone and lacks a portion of them. The sample includes fewer than 90,000 clones, 70% to 90% of them seen just once. Material for sequencing was peripheral blood. Receptors were obtained from an older man with acute or convalescent COVID-19.

This clone was recorded only once. The rearrangement uses TRBV5-4 and TRBJ2-7, with TRBD1 identical over 7 bases. Looked up from germline, CDR1 is SGHNT and CDR2 is YYREEE (reference sequence). The length of the CDR3 is 13 residues. With 4 bases clipped from V and 5 bases from J, the junction kept 6 bases outside the gene matches. CDR3 amino acids: CASSLEGGNEQYF. CDR3 sequence (DNA): TGTGCCAGCAGCCTGGAAGGGGGCAACGAGCAGTACTTC.

V and J are TRBV7-3 and TRBJ2-4, with D possibly matching TRBD2 (5 bases). The CDR3 is 15 amino acids. Germline CDR1 SGHTA, CDR2 FQGTGA. The V gene lost 1 base and the J gene lost 6 bases, with 13 bases spanning the gap. In DNA form, the CDR3 reads TGTGCCAGCAGCTTAAGTCCGGACCGGGGAAACATTCAGTACTTC. This codes for CASSLSPDRGNIQYF.

The rearrangement uses TRBV9 and TRBJ1-4, with 12 nucleotides matching TRBD1. V was clipped by 3 bases and J by 2 bases; unmatched bases: 2. CDR3 length equals 16 residues. Germline V gene lookup returns CDR1 SGDLS and CDR2 YYNGEE. Written as DNA, the CDR3 is TGTGCCAGCAGCGGGGGACAGGGGGCGACTAATGAAAAACTGTTTTTT. Translation: CASSGGQGATNEKLFF.

This clone appeared a single time. This sequence joins TRBV5-1 and TRBJ2-7, with D possibly being TRBD1 (5 bases). In germline, CDR1 is SGHRS, CDR2 YFSETQ. The V end lost 4 bases, the J end lost 2 bases, and 10 bases lay between the germline ends. CDR3 length: 13 residues. The CDR3: CASSLGLPYEQYF. The CDR3 coding sequence is TGCGCCAGCAGCCTGGGGCTGCCCTACGAGCAGTACTTC.

In this sample, this clone turned up a few times. This chain joins TRBV2 and TRBJ2-5; the match to TRBD2 covers 8 bases. CDR1 and CDR2 from the germline V gene are SNHLY and FYNNEI. This CDR3 spans 14 amino acids. The ends lost 6 bases at V and 4 bases at J; junction bases unmatched: 7. CDR3 DNA: TGTGCCAGCAGCTTCGGGGGGGCCGGAGAGACCCAGTACTTC. Translating gives CASSFGGAGETQYF. Full variable domain (outside the CDR3, taken from reference TRBV2 and TRBJ2-5): EPEVTQTPSHQVTQMGQEVILRCVPISNHLYFYWYRQILGQKVEFLVSFYNNEISEKSEIFDDQFSVERPDGSNFTLKIRSTKLEDSAMYFCASSFGGAGETQYFGPGTRLLVL.

The V gene is TRBV6-6, the J gene TRBJ2-7; 11 bases align to TRBD2. The trim removed 7 bases at V and 5 bases at J, leaving 4 bases unmatched. This CDR3 comprises 13 residues. Germline assignment: CDR1 MNHNY and CDR2 SVGAGI (reference sequence). The CDR3 DNA follows: TGTGCCAGCAATAAGGGACTAGCGGACGAGCAGTACTTC. It encodes CASNKGLADEQYF.

The chain couples TRBV20-1 to TRBJ2-1, with 9 nucleotides matching TRBD2. Germline V gene data show CDR1 as DFQATT and CDR2 as SNEGSKA (reference sequence). Trimming cost V 3 bases and J 7 bases; bases outside gene matches: 10. CDR3 length equals 15 residues. CDR3 DNA: TGCAGTGCTAGTGTAGCGGGAGTAATCAGGAATGAGCAGTTCTTC. Its protein product is CSASVAGVIRNEQFF.

The J gene is TRBJ1-5, the V gene TRBV5-1; D uncertain. Trimming cost V 1 base and J 2 bases, with 7 bases left between them. Germline V gene sequence: CDR1 SGHRS, CDR2 YFSETQ. This CDR3 has 14 residues. The CDR3 sequence is CASSLRPGNQPQHF. CDR3 bases: TGCGCCAGCAGCTTGCGTCCGGGCAATCAGCCCCAGCATTTT.

V usage is TRBV3-1 (or the pseudogene TRBV3-2) and J usage is TRBJ1-6; 10 positions agree with TRBD1. The CDR3 has 15 residues. V was clipped by 6 bases and J by 6 bases; unmatched bases: 5. CDR1 and CDR2 (germline): LGHDT, YNNKEL (reference sequence). CDR3: CASRSRDRGNSPLHF. The DNA of the CDR3 is TGTGCCAGCAGAAGCCGGGACAGGGGTAATTCACCCCTCCACTTT.

The gene calls are TRBV7-9 and TRBJ2-7; D uncertain. The CDR3 length is 14 residues. Between the trimmed V and J ends, which lost 3 bases and 2 bases, there was a span of 11 bases. Germline lookup yields CDR1 SEHNR and CDR2 FQNEAQ (reference sequence). CDR3 protein: CASSFGLNTYEQYF. Written as DNA, the CDR3 is TGTGCCAGCAGCTTTGGGCTAAACACCTACGAGCAGTACTTC.